The rows below give T cell receptor beta chains drawn from one sample of a study of OX40 agonist ivuxolimab in advanced cancers. Profiling relied on immunoSEQ multiplex PCR, and the TCRdb table lists in-frame clones only, not all of them. Among 65,000 to 85,000 clones listed, around 80% were seen once. The material sequenced was CD4+ or CD8+ T cells sorted from blood, taken in a trial of the OX40 agonist ivuxolimab. These receptor sequences come from an adult with an advanced solid tumor such as melanoma, head and neck, liver or kidney cancer. Each CDR3 is given with its conserved first and last residue. A D gene is named only where the DNA matches it firmly. Clone size is stated in some rows and not others, as once, few, many or a class when expanded.

cdr3_nt cdr3_aa clone_size j_call v_call d_call
TGTGCCAGCAGCTTAGAGCCGGGACAGCCCACTGAAGCTTTCTTT CASSLEPGQPTEAFF NA TRBJ1-1 TRBV11-2 TRBD1
TGTGCCAGCAGCGTAGGGGGAGGCGGAACTGAAGCTTTCTTT CASSVGGGGTEAFF NA TRBJ1-1 TRBV9 NA
TGCGCCAGCAGCGTACAGGGGGCTTCGGATACGCAGTATTTT CASSVQGASDTQYF NA TRBJ2-3 TRBV5-1 TRBD1
TGTGCCAGCAGCTTGCTACAGGGGTACAATGAGCAGTTCTTC CASSLLQGYNEQFF once TRBJ2-1 TRBV13 TRBD1
TGCGCCAGCAGCTTGGGCGACAGGGCCGACTTTAGCAATCAGCCCCAGCATTTT CASSLGDRADFSNQPQHF NA TRBJ1-5 TRBV5-1 TRBD1
TGTGCCAGCAGTTGGGGACAGACCTCCTACGAGCAGTACTTC CASSWGQTSYEQYF NA TRBJ2-7 TRBV27 TRBD1
TGTGCCAGCTCACCATCCACAGGGGGCGCGGGTCAGCCCCAGCATTTT CASSPSTGGAGQPQHF NA TRBJ1-5 TRBV18 TRBD1
TGCGCCAGCAGCCAATATGGGCGAGGCGAGACCCAGTACTTC CASSQYGRGETQYF NA TRBJ2-5 TRBV4-1 NA
TGTGCCAGCAGCGTTATCGGAGCCAAAAACATTCAGTACTTC CASSVIGAKNIQYF NA TRBJ2-4 TRBV11-3 NA
TGTGCCAGCAGTCCTACTTACCTGGGAGAAAAACTGTTTTTT CASSPTYLGEKLFF NA TRBJ1-4 TRBV6-5 NA
TGTGCCAGCAGGCCGGGACTAGCGGGAGTACTGTACTTC CASRPGLAGVLYF NA TRBJ2-4 TRBV2 TRBD2
TGTGCCAGCAGCTTAACTGCAGGGACAGGGAACACTGAAGCTTTCTTT CASSLTAGTGNTEAFF NA TRBJ1-1 TRBV7-3 TRBD1
TGTGCCAGCAGTGCAAGCCGGGCCCACAATGAGCAGTTCTTC CASSASRAHNEQFF NA TRBJ2-1 TRBV25-1 NA
TGTGCCAGCTCCCCCTTTCAGGAATTGAACACTGAAGCTTTCTTT CASSPFQELNTEAFF NA TRBJ1-1 TRBV18 NA
TGTGCCAGCAGCTTTTTTACAGAGCAGTTCTTC CASSFFTEQFF medium-sized TRBJ2-1 TRBV7-2 NA
TGCGCCAGCAGCCAGCAAACCGGGACAGGGTTCTACGAGCAGTACTTC CASSQQTGTGFYEQYF few TRBJ2-7 TRBV4-3 TRBD1
TGTGCCAGTAGTACGGACAGTACCTCTACCGGCTACACCTTC CASSTDSTSTGYTF NA TRBJ1-2 TRBV19 NA
TGTGCCAGCAGCCTTCAATATAGCAATCAGCCCCAGCATTTT CASSLQYSNQPQHF NA TRBJ1-5 TRBV7-2 NA
TGCGCCAGCAGCTCGGGAGGACTAGCGACCGGGGAGCTGTTTTTT CASSSGGLATGELFF NA TRBJ2-2 TRBV5-1 TRBD2
TGTGCCAGCAGCCAAGGAGGGGCTATAGATGGCTACACCTTC CASSQGGAIDGYTF once TRBJ1-2 TRBV4-2 NA
TGTGCCAGCAGTTCAGGAGGGGGCGCAGATACGCAGTATTTT CASSSGGGADTQYF once TRBJ2-3 TRBV7-9 NA
TGTGCCAGCAGCTCGGGGGGCCCGTATAATTCACCCCTCCACTTT CASSSGGPYNSPLHF few TRBJ1-6 TRBV7-9 NA
TGTGCCAGCAGCTTAGAACCGGGGCCCACGGCACCCCTCCACTTT CASSLEPGPTAPLHF NA TRBJ1-6 TRBV11-2 NA
TGCGCCAGCACCACAGGGGGCTCTGGGGCCAACGTCCTGACTTTC CASTTGGSGANVLTF NA TRBJ2-6 TRBV5-1 TRBD1
TGCGCCAGCAGCTTACAGGGGGCGAACACTGAAGCTTTCTTT CASSLQGANTEAFF NA TRBJ1-1 TRBV5-1 TRBD1
TGTGCCAGCAGAAGACTAGCGGGAGACGTCTACGAGCAGTACTTC CASRRLAGDVYEQYF NA TRBJ2-7 TRBV6-1 TRBD2
TGTGCCATCACCCAAAAGGGGGGAGTTAATTCCTACGAGCAGTACTTC CAITQKGGVNSYEQYF NA TRBJ2-7 TRBV10-3 NA
TGTGCCAGCAGTCAACAGGCGCTCTCTGGAAACACCATATATTTT CASSQQALSGNTIYF NA TRBJ1-3 TRBV7-2 NA
TGTGCCAGCAGCCGACTAGCGGGGGCCACAGATACGCAGTATTTT CASSRLAGATDTQYF NA TRBJ2-3 TRBV11-1 TRBD2
TGTGCCAGTAGTACGGGACAGTCGCTGGGGGATACGCAGTATTTT CASSTGQSLGDTQYF NA TRBJ2-3 TRBV19 TRBD1
TGTGCCAGCAGCTACGGACAGGGGGCCGGGGAGCTGTTTTTT CASSYGQGAGELFF NA TRBJ2-2 TRBV11-2 TRBD1
TGTGCCAGTCGGGAGGGGCGAACCTACGAGCAGTACTTC CASREGRTYEQYF NA TRBJ2-7 TRBV6-1 TRBD2
TGCAGCGTCGGCCCGGGGTATGAGCAGTACTTC CSVGPGYEQYF NA TRBJ2-7 TRBV29-1 NA
TGTGCCAGCAGCTTATTGGCGACTGAGCAGTTCTTC CASSLLATEQFF NA TRBJ2-1 TRBV11-2 NA
TGTGCCAGCAGCTTAAGTAGCGGGGGCACAGATACGCAGTATTTT CASSLSSGGTDTQYF NA TRBJ2-3 TRBV7-9 TRBD2
TGCGCCAGCAGGCCCACAGGGGGTTTTGGTGGCTACACCTTC CASRPTGGFGGYTF NA TRBJ1-2 TRBV5-1 TRBD1
TGTGCCAGTAGAGGACAGGGAGGACAGCCCCAGCATTTT CASRGQGGQPQHF once TRBJ1-5 TRBV19 TRBD1
TGCGCCAGCAGCTCCGGGACCCACTGGAACGAGCAGTACTTC CASSSGTHWNEQYF NA TRBJ2-7 TRBV5-1 NA
TGTGCCAGCAGCTTCCCTCCACGAACTGAAGCTTTCTTT CASSFPPRTEAFF NA TRBJ1-1 TRBV11-3 NA
TGCGCCAGCAGCTTCGGGGGCGGAAAGACCGGGGAGCTGTTTTTT CASSFGGGKTGELFF few TRBJ2-2 TRBV5-1 NA
TGTGCCAGCATCACGACAGGGATCGAGGGAGAGACCCAGTACTTC CASITTGIEGETQYF once TRBJ2-5 TRBV6-5 TRBD1
TGTGCCAGTAGTATTTGGGGTCGGGCAGCTAACGGAAGCGCAAGAAATGAGCAGTTCTTC CASSIWGRAANGSARNEQFF few TRBJ2-1 TRBV19 NA
TGTGCCAGCAGTAGACCGGGACAGGGGGCATACGAGCAGTACTTC CASSRPGQGAYEQYF NA TRBJ2-7 TRBV27 TRBD1
TGCGCCAGCAGCCCTATACTAGGGGACAGTGCAACTAATGAAAAACTGTTTTTT CASSPILGDSATNEKLFF NA TRBJ1-4 TRBV4-1 TRBD1
TGTGCCAGCACTAGGGACAGGGCGGGGAACACTGAAGCTTTCTTT CASTRDRAGNTEAFF NA TRBJ1-1 TRBV2 TRBD1
TGTGCCAGCAGCTCCCCGGGACAGTATGGCTACACCTTC CASSSPGQYGYTF NA TRBJ1-2 TRBV7-2 TRBD1
TGTGCCAGCAGTTCCTCTAGCGAGCAGTACTTC CASSSSSEQYF NA TRBJ2-7 TRBV28 NA
TGTGCCAGCAGCTCCGGACACCGGGCTCAGCCCCAGCATTTT CASSSGHRAQPQHF NA TRBJ1-5 TRBV5-6 NA
TGTGCCAGCAGCCAAGATCACACAGAGAATCAGCCCCAGCATTTT CASSQDHTENQPQHF NA TRBJ1-5 TRBV4-2 NA
TGTGCCAGCAGTTTCTTCAGAGTGGGACTAGGTCGCGAGCAGTACTTC CASSFFRVGLGREQYF NA TRBJ2-7 TRBV28 TRBD2
TGTGCCAGCAATAACAGGGGGCAAGTTTCCGGAAACACCATATATTTT CASNNRGQVSGNTIYF NA TRBJ1-3 TRBV7-2 TRBD1